This T cell receptor (beta chain) appears in the sequencing data of a study of PD-1 blockade in classical Hodgkin lymphoma (dated by TCRdb to between 2020 and 2021). Study-wide context: Nivolumab dosing was 3 mg/kg intravenously every 2 weeks, continuing until either disease progression or unacceptable toxicity. The study used TCR beta sequencing and CyTOF to define a peripheral blood immune signature of response to PD-1 blockade in classical Hodgkin lymphoma.

Genomic DNA was extracted with the Qiagen DNeasy kit from unsorted PBMCs and from negatively selected CD4+ and CD8+ fractions. Amplification of TCR beta CDR3 regions was done by immunoSEQ multiplex PCR with primers that anneal to V and J segments. A synthetic immune receptor repertoire was used to minimize amplification bias, and any residual bias was removed computationally once sequencing was done. Per the original workflow: Repertoire diversity was quantified as the Shannon entropy index using custom Python scripts. The unsorted, CD4+ and CD8+ repertoires were each analyzed separately, with the exception of combined analyses, where CD4+ and CD8+ sequences were merged in silico. Clonal expansion was defined as a frequency increase of at least 2-fold after treatment compared with C1D1, and clones undetected at baseline were assigned a pseudocount of 0.5. Clones with 0 or 1 copy at C1D1 were defined as singleton clones, while clones with 2 or more copies were defined as non-singleton clones. Clones expanded in unsorted samples were assigned a CD4+, CD8+ or unknown annotation through matching of protein sequences in sorted samples from the same patient. Diversity changes from C1D1 to C4D1 were tested in paired samples using Wilcoxon tests. The table was pulled from immuneACCESS by TCRdb, which kept in-frame rearrangements only. Such tables lose some clones; where checked, under half of the loss comes from unresolved V genes, and the rest has no known cause. The V and J calls and clone size are taken from that table; D and trimming were inferred from the DNA. Counted in this sample were around 40,000 clones; approximately 78% of them appeared once. The ten most abundant clones make up 13% of the sample.

CDR1 and CDR2 (LNHNV, YYDKDF) derive from the germline V gene (reference sequence). Including cysteine and phenylalanine, the CDR3 has 17 amino acids. The sequence is cut down to CDR3 DNA, 51 bases in frame from base 1. The V end gives up 0 bases and the J end 4 bases, leaving 7 bases in the junction not matched to a gene. The time point label here, explained by the study, means: cycle 1 day 1 (C1D1), immediately before nivolumab initiation. Every trial patient had relapsed after autologous stem cell transplantation, and cohorts A, B and C differed in prior brentuximab vedotin exposure. The trial cohort included 50 to 60 patients with relapsed/refractory classical Hodgkin lymphoma, and each patient had a best overall response of complete response, partial response or progressive disease. Single-agent nivolumab was administered to trial patients in the multi-cohort phase II CheckMate 205 trial. An independent review committee assessed best overall response by applying the 2007 International Working Group response criteria. Trial PBMCs were collected just before the start of nivolumab (C1D1) and during therapy at cycle 2 day 1 and cycle 4 day 1. Peripheral blood was collected in 8 mL Vacutainer Cell Preparation Tubes, from which PBMCs were isolated by centrifugation and then cryopreserved.

What the authors observed across the whole study: The study was restricted to a single clinical trial cohort, and the causes of repertoire differences, possibly disease activity or prior therapy, were left undefined. Lower diversity was observed in patients in whom nivolumab was started less than 1 year after ASCT, and these patients were excluded from later analyses so that confounding by immune reconstitution would be avoided. A significant rise by C4D1 was seen in CD4+ but not CD8+ TCR diversity (p=0.0027 vs p=0.16), with the rise being most apparent in complete responders (p=0.02). Baseline diversity similar to that of newly diagnosed patients was observed in trial patients achieving complete response, whereas significantly lower diversity was observed in partial responders and progressors. Baseline TCR diversity was reported to be lower in newly diagnosed patients than in healthy donors and to be lower still in relapsed/refractory patients.

On this clone itself: Its antigen remains unidentified. No per-base quality is available; no much larger clone lies one base away.

The sequence links TRBV15 to TRBJ2-2, and TRBD1 matches 8 of the central bases. The TCR originated in a human donor with classical Hodgkin lymphoma. The sample was peripheral blood mononuclear cells (PBMCs), taken at baseline. This receptor carries the CDR3 CATSRDGQGVGTGELFF. Read as DNA, the sequence is TGTGCCACCAGCAGAGACGGACAGGGAGTGGGCACCGGGGAGCTGTTTTTT.